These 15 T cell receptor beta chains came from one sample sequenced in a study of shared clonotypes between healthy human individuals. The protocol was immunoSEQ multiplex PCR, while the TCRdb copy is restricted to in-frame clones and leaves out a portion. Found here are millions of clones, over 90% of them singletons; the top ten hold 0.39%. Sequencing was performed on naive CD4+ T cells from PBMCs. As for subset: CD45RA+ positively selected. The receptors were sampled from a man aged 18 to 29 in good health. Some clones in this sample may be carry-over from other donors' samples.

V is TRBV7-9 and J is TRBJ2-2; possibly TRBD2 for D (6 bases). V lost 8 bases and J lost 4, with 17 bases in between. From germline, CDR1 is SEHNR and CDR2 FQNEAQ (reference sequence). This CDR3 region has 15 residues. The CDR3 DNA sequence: TGTGCCAGCTTCCGGGCGGGGTCTTCCACCGGGGAGCTGTTTTTT. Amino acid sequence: CASFRAGSSTGELFF.

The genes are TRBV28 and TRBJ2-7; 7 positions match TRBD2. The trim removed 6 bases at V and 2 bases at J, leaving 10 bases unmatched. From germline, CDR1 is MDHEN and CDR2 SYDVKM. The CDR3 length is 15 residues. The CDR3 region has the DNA TGTGCCAGCAGCCAGACCGGGACTACCCCCTACGAGCAGTACTTC. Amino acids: CASSQTGTTPYEQYF.

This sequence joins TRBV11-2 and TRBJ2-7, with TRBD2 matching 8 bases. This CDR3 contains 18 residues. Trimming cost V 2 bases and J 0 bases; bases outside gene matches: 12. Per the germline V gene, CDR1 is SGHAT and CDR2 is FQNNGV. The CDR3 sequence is CASSLRGVASGFSYEQYF. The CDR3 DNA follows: TGTGCCAGCAGCTTAAGGGGTGTGGCTAGCGGGTTCTCCTACGAGCAGTACTTC.

CDR3 coding DNA: TGTGCCAGCAGCCTGACCGGGACTAGCGCCTACAATGAGCAGTTCTTC. Protein product: CASSLTGTSAYNEQFF. The genes are TRBV11-3 and TRBJ2-1; TRBD2 matches 10 bases. CDR3 length: 16 amino acids. Germline CDR1 and CDR2: SGHNT and YENEEA. V shed 5 bases, J shed 2 bases, and the junction held 6 bases outside the gene matches.

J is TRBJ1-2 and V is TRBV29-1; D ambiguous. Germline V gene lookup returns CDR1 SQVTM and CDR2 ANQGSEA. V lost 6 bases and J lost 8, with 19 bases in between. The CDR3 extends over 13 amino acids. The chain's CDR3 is CSVPRTRPWGYTF. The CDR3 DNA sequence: TGCAGCGTACCAAGGACCCGCCCGTGGGGCTACACCTTC.

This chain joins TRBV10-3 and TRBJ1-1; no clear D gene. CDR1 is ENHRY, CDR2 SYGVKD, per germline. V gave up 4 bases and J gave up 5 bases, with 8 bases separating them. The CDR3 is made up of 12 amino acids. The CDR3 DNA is TGTGCCATCAGTGGCGGGCGGACTGAAGCTTTCTTT. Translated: CAISGGRTEAFF.

This chain's CDR3 is CASGFNQPQHF. In nucleotides, the CDR3 is TGTGCCAGCGGGTTCAATCAGCCCCAGCATTTT. The J gene is TRBJ1-5, the V gene TRBV28, with no clear D. Germline values: CDR1 MDHEN, CDR2 SYDVKM. The germline V and J ends were trimmed by 8 bases and 3 bases, with 5 bases remaining between them. CDR3 size: 11 residues.

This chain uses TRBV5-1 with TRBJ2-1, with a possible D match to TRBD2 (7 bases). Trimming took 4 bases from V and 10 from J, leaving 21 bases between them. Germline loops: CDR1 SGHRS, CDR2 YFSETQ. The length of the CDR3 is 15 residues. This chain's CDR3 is CASSRASGAQGEQFF. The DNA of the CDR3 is TGCGCCAGCAGCCGAGCCAGCGGGGCCCAGGGGGAGCAGTTCTTC.

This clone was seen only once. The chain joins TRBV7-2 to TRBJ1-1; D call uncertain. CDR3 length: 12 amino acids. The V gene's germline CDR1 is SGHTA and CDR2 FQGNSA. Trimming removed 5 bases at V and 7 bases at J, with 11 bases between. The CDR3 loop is CASSRVRVEAFF. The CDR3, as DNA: TGTGCCAGCAGCCGAGTGCGGGTTGAAGCTTTCTTT.

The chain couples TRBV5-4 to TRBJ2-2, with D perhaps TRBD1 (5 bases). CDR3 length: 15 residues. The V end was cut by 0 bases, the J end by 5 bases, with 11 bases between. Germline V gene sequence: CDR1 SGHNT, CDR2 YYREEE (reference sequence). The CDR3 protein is CASSLGQGGTGELFF. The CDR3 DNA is TGTGCCAGCAGCTTGGGGCAGGGTGGGACCGGGGAGCTGTTTTTT.

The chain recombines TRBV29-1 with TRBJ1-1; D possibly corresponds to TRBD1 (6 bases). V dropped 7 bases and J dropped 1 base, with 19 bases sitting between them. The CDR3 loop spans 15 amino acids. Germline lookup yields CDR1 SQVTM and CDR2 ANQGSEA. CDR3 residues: CSARRGGSQNTEAFF. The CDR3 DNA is TGCAGCGCCAGAAGAGGGGGGTCTCAGAACACTGAAGCTTTCTTT.

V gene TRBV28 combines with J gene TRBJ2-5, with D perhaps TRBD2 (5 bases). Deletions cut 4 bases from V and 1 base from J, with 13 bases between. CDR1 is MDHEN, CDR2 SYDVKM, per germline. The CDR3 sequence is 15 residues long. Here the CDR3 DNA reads TGTGCCAGCAGTTCCCAAGCAGCGGTCCAAGAGACCCAGTACTTC. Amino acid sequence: CASSSQAAVQETQYF.

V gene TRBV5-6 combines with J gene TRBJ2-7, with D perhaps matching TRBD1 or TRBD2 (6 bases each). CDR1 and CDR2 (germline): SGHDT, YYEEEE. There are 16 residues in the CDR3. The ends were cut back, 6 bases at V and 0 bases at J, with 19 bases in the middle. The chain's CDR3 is CASNPTSGGGSYEQYF. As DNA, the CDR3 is TGTGCCAGCAACCCAACCAGCGGAGGGGGCTCCTACGAGCAGTACTTC.

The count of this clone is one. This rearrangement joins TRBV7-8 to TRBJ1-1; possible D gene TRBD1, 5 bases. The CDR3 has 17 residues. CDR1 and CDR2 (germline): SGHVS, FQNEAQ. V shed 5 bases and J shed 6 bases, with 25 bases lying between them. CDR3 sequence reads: CASSRLKYQWGVPEAFF. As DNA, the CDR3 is TGTGCCAGCAGCAGACTAAAATATCAATGGGGGGTACCTGAAGCTTTCTTT. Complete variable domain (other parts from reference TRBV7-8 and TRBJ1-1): GAGVSQSPRYKVAKRGQDVALRCDPISGHVSLFWYQQALGQGPEFLTYFQNEAQLDKSGLPSDRFFAERPEGSVSTLKIQRTQQEDSAVYLCASSRLKYQWGVPEAFFGQGTRLTVV.

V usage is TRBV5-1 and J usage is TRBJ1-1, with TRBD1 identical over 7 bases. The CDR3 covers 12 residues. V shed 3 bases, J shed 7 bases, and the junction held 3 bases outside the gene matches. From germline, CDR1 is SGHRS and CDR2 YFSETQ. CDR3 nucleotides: TGCGCCAGCAGCTCAGGACAGGTTGAAGCTTTCTTT. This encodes CASSSGQVEAFF.